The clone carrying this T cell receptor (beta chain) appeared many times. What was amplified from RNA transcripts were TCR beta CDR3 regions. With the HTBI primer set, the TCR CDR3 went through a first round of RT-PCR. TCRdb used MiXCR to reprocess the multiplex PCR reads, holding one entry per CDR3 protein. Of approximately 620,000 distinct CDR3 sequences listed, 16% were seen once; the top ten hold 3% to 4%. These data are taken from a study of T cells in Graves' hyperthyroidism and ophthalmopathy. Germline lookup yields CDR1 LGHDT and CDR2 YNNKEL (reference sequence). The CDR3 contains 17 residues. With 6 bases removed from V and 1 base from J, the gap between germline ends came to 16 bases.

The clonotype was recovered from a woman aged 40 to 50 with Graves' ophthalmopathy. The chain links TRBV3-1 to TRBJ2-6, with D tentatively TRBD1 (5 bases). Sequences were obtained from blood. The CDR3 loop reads CASSLLGAGSGANVLTF. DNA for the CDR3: TGTGCCAGCAGTCTCCTTGGCGCAGGGTCTGGGGCCAACGTCCTGACTTTC.